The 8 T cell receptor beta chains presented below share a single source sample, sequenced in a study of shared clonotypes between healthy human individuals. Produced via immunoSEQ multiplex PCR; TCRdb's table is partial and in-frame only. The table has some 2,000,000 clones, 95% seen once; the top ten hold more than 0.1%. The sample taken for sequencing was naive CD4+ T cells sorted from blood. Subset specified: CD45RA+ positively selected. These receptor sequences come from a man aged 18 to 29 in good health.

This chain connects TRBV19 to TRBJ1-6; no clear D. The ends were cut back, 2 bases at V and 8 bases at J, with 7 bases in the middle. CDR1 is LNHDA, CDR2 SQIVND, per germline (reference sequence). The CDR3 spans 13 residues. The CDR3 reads CASSINRYSPLHF. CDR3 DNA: TGTGCCAGTAGTATAAACAGATATTCACCCCTCCACTTT.

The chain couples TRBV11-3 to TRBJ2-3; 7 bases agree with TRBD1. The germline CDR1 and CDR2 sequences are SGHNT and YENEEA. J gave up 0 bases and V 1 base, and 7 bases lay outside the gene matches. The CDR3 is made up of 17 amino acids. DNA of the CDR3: TGTGCCAGCAGCTTAGGCTCGAGGGGACAGAGCACAGATACGCAGTATTTT. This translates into CASSLGSRGQSTDTQYF.

The CDR3 region has the DNA TGTGCCAGCAGTTTAGGTTTGACGAGGGGAACTTTCTTT. Its protein is CASSLGLTRGTFF. This chain links TRBV28 with TRBJ1-1, with D possibly being TRBD1 (5 bases). Per germline, CDR1 MDHEN and CDR2 SYDVKM. Trimming took 2 bases from V and 12 from J, leaving 16 bases between them. The CDR3 has 13 residues. Complete variable domain (other parts from reference TRBV28 and TRBJ1-1): DVKVTQSSRYLVKRTGEKVFLECVQDMDHENMFWYRQDPGLGLRLIYFSYDVKMKEKGDIPEGYSVSREKKERFSLILESASTNQTSMYLCASSLGLTRGTFFGQGTRLTVV.

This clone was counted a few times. CDR3 protein: CASSGRAGEQYF. CDR3 sequence (DNA): TGTGCCAGCAGTGGCAGGGCGGGCGAGCAGTACTTC. The rearrangement links TRBV6-5 to TRBJ2-7; D might be TRBD1 or TRBD2, each matching 5 bases. This CDR3 is 12 amino acids long. Germline V gene sequence: CDR1 MNHEY, CDR2 SVGAGI. Trimming took off 5 bases at V and 6 bases at J, with 11 bases between the two ends.

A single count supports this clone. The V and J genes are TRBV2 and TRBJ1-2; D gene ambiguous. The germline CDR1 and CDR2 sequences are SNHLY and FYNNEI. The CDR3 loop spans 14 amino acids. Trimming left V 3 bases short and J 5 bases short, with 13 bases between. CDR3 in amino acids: CASSDLVSAYGYTF. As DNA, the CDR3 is TGTGCCAGCAGTGATTTGGTCTCGGCATATGGCTACACCTTC.

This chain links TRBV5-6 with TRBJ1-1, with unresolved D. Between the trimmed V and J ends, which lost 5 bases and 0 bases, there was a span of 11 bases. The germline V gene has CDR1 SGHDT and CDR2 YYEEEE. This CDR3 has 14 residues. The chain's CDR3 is CASSYADLNTEAFF. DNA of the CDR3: TGTGCCAGCAGTTACGCTGACCTGAACACTGAAGCTTTCTTT.

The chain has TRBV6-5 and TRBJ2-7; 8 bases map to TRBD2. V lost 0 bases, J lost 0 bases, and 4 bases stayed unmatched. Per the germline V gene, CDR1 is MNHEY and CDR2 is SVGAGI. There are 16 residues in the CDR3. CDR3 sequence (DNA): TGTGCCAGCAGTTACTCGGGCGGGAGGAGCTCCTACGAGCAGTACTTC. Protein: CASSYSGGRSSYEQYF.

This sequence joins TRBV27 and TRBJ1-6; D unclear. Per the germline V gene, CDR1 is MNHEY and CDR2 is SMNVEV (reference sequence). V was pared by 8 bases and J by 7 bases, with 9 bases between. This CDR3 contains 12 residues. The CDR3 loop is CASGRANSPLHF. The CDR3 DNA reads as TGTGCCAGCGGTAGGGCGAATTCACCCCTCCACTTT.